This TCR beta chain was observed in a study of human T cells and chemical hapten exposure. Study outcomes and limitations: Alopecia affected the donors, so their immune response may differ from healthy people's. High-frequency TCRs, those above 1 in 1000, stayed the same after DPC sensitization.

This clonotype was recorded many times. Antigen: not known. Separate cDNA molecules received unique molecular identifiers, which the library attached to them. TCRdb re-derived calls from the RACE reads in MiXCR, one entry per CDR3 protein. The sample records around 160,000 distinct CDR3 sequences, approximately 15% being singletons. The time point here: patch test 1, 2 weeks after DPC sensitization. The treatment is: therapeutic diphenylcyclopropenone sensitization with weekly scalp DPC. CDR3 length equals 12 residues. Germline-derived CDR1 and CDR2 are DFQATT and SNEGSKA (reference sequence). Losses at the gene ends were 3 bases for V and 5 bases for J; bases not matched to a gene: 3.

This TCR was recovered from a woman younger than 45 with alopecia areata. Some clones in this sample may be carry-over from other donors' samples. The gene calls are TRBV20-1 and TRBJ1-1, with 7 nucleotides matching TRBD1. This specimen was whole blood, taken in connection with sensitization to the hapten diphenylcyclopropenone (DPC). The CDR3 loop is CSASRGGTEAFF. The DNA for the CDR3 is TGCAGTGCTAGCAGGGGGGGAACTGAAGCTTTCTTT.